This T cell receptor (beta chain) stems from a study of shared clonotypes between healthy human individuals. Memory CD4+ cells were the fraction left after CD45RA+ naive selection. Generated by immunoSEQ multiplex PCR, the TCRdb table keeps only in-frame clones and is missing some. The table lists a few million clones, 90% to 95% of them singletons, with under 0.45% in the top ten. Study-level results: Larger richness was generally estimated for naive than memory subsets.

This clone was counted only a few times. Its antigen is as yet unknown. CDR1 MDHEN and CDR2 SYDVKM come from the germline V gene. This CDR3 has 11 amino acids. Trimming took 4 bases from V and 8 from J, leaving 8 bases between them. The specimen was naive CD4+ T cells from PBMCs. Subset here: CD45RA+ positively selected. The rearrangement links TRBV28 to TRBJ1-1; D not certain. The TCR was taken from a man between 18 and 29 years old in good health. Some clones in this sample may be carry-over from other donors' samples. The CDR3 nucleotides read TGTGCCAGCAGTTCGGGCTTCGAAGCTTTCTTT. It specifies CASSSGFEAFF.